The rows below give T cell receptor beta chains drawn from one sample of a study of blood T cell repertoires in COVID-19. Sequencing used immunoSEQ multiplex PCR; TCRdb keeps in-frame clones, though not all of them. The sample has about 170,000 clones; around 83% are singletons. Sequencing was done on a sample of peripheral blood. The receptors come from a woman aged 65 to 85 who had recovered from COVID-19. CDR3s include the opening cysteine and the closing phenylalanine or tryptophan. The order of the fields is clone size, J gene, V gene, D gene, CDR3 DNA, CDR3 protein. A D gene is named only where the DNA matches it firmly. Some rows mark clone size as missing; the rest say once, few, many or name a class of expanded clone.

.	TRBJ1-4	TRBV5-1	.	TGCGCCAGCAGCCCAGACAGGCCAGAAAAACTGTTTTTT	CASSPDRPEKLFF
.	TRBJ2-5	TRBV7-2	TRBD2	TGTGCCAGCAGCGCGAACCCGGGAGGGAAGTACCAAGAGACCCAGTACTTC	CASSANPGGKYQETQYF
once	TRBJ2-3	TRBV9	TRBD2	TGTGCCAGCAGCGACCGGCCAGCGGGGACGCAGTATTTT	CASSDRPAGTQYF
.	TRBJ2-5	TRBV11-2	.	TGTGCCAGCAGCTCACGACAAAGGGGATCACAAGAGACCCAGTACTTC	CASSSRQRGSQETQYF
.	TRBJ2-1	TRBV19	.	TGTGCCAGTAGTGACGGGACTGACTCCTACAATGAGCAGTTCTTC	CASSDGTDSYNEQFF
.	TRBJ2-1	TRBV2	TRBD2	TGTGCCAGCAGTGAAGCGCCTAGCGGACTCACGGGTGAGCAGTTCTTC	CASSEAPSGLTGEQFF
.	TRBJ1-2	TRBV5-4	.	TGTGCCAGCACCCCTGGAGGGCAGGCTAACTATGGCTACACCTTC	CASTPGGQANYGYTF
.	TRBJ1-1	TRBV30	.	TGTGCCTGGAGTGTCTCAGGGGACACTGAAGCTTTCTTT	CAWSVSGDTEAFF
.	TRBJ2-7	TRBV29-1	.	TGCAGCGTTGAGGACTTGTCCCGGGCGGGGCACTCCTACGAGCAGTACTTC	CSVEDLSRAGHSYEQYF
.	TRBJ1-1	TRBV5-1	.	TGCGCCAGCAGCTTTGGGGGCCGGGTGGGCACTGAAGCTTTCTTT	CASSFGGRVGTEAFF
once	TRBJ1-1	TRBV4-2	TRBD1	TGTGCCAGCAGCCAAGATTGGGGGACAGCAGCTGAAGCTTTCTTT	CASSQDWGTAAEAFF
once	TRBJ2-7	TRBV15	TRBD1	TGTGCCACCAGCGCCCGACAGGGCTACGAGCAGTACTTC	CATSARQGYEQYF
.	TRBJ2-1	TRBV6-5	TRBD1	TGTGCCAGCAGTTACGACAGGGGTGACAATGAGCAGTTCTTC	CASSYDRGDNEQFF
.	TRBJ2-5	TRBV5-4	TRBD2	TGTGCCAGCAGCCTGGGCCCTAGCGGGAGTGGCGAAGAGACCCAGTACTTC	CASSLGPSGSGEETQYF
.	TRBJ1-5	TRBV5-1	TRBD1	TGCGCCAGCAGCCCCGGACAGGGATCCTATAGCAATCAGCCCCAGCATTTT	CASSPGQGSYSNQPQHF
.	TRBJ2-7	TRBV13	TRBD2	TGTGCCAGCAGCGGGACTAGCGGGGGGCCCCACTCCTACGAGCAGTACTTC	CASSGTSGGPHSYEQYF
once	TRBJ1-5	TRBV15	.	TGTGCCACCATGGCGAGAGGAGAGGGCAATCAGCCCCAGCATTTT	CATMARGEGNQPQHF
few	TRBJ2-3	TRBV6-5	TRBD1	TGTGCCAGCAGTTACTCGGGGACAGGGCCCCCGGATACGCAGTATTTT	CASSYSGTGPPDTQYF
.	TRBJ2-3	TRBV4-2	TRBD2	TGTGCCAGCAGCCAAGGACTAGCGGGGCGTGGAGATACGCAGTATTTT	CASSQGLAGRGDTQYF
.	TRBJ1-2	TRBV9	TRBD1	TGTGCCAGCAGCGTAGGGGGGGACAGCTATGGCTACACCTTC	CASSVGGDSYGYTF
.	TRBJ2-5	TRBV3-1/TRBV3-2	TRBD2	TGTGCCAGCAGCCCGACTAGCGGGGGCGAGACCCAGTACTTC	CASSPTSGGETQYF
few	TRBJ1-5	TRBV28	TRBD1	TGTGCCAGCAGACAAGGACAGGGGGCCGGGGAGCCCCAGCATTTT	CASRQGQGAGEPQHF
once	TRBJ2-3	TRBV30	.	TGTGCCGGAGGGGAGGGGGGGCACACAGATACGCAGTATTTT	CAGGEGGHTDTQYF
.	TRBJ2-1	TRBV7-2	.	TGTGCCAGCAGCCCCCGTCGGCGGGGAGGCGGCGATGAGCAGTTCTTC	CASSPRRRGGGDEQFF
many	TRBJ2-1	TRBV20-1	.	TGCAGCCTCCTTCCCGAGCAGTTCTTC	CSLLPEQFF
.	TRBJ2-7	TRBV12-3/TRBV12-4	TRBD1	TGTGCCAGCAGCCGGGGACAGAACGAGCAGTACTTC	CASSRGQNEQYF
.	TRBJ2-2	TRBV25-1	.	TGTGCCAGCAGTGAAGATTTTCCCCGCAGGGGTACCTCCGGGGAGCTGTTTTTT	CASSEDFPRRGTSGELFF
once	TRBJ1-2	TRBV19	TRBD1	TGTGCCAGTAGTATAGGGACAGGCGGCTACACCTTC	CASSIGTGGYTF
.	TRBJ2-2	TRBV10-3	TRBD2	TGTGCCATCAGGGGGGCTAGCGGGAGAGGCACCGGGGAGCTGTTTTTT	CAIRGASGRGTGELFF
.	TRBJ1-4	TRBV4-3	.	TGCGCCAGCAGCCAAGGTCGGGGGGAAAAACTGTTTTTT	CASSQGRGEKLFF
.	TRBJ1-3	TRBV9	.	TGTGCCAGCAGTCCGAGGTTAGATGGAAACACCATATATTTT	CASSPRLDGNTIYF